This T cell receptor beta chain was identified in a study of cytomegalovirus exposure and HLA in healthy donors. The CDR3 sequence is 15 residues long. V lost 1 base and J lost 3, with 10 bases in between. Germline V gene data show CDR1 as SGHVS and CDR2 as FNYEAQ. The count of this clone is one. Its matching antigen is unknown. Study-wide results and limits: Later work found that TCR association rates differed between HLA loci; DRB1 had the most and HLA-C the fewest. Productive rates of about 87% or about 30% were seen for most TCR beta V segments in an earlier analysis.

60 Vbeta and 13 Jbeta primers were used in PCR. Method: immunoSEQ multiplex PCR; TCRdb's copy keeps in-frame clones and lacks some. The sample records nearly 200,000 clones, approximately 78% being singletons. This TCR was recovered from a woman in her forties or fifties in good health and CMV-seropositive. The rearrangement uses TRBV7-6 and TRBJ1-3, with a weak D call TRBD1 (5 bases). The material sequenced was PBMCs. CDR3 in DNA: TGTGCCAGCAGCTTAGAGGCAGGGAATGGAAACACCATATATTTT. This gives the protein CASSLEAGNGNTIYF.